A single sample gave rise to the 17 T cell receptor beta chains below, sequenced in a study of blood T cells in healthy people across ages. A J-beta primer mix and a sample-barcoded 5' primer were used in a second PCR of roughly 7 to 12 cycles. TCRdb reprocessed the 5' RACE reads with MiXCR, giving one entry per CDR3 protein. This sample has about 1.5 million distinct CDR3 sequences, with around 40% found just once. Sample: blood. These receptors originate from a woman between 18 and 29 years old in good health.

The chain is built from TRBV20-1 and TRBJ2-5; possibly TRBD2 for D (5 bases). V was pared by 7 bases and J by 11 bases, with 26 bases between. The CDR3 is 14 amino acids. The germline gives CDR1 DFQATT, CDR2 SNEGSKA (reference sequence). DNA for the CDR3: TGCAGTGTGTTAAGTGGTAGCGATATCAATGAGCAGTACTTC. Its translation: CSVLSGSDINEQYF.

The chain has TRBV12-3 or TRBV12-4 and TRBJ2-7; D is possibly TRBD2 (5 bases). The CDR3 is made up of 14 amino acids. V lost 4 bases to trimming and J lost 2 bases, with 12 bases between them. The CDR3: CASSSRGRPYEQYF. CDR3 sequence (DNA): TGTGCCAGCAGTTCCCGGGGTAGACCCTACGAGCAGTACTTC.

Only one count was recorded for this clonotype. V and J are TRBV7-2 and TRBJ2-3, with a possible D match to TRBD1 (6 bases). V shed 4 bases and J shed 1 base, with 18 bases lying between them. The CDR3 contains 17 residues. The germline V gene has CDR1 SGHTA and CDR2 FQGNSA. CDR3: CASSSLGAQGRTDTQYF. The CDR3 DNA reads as TGTGCCAGCAGCTCACTCGGGGCACAGGGCCGCACAGATACGCAGTATTTT.

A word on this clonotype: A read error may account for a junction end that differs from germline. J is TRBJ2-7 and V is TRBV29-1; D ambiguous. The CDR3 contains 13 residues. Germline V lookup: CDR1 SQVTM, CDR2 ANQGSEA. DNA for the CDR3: TGCAGCGCCGAGACGGCGGTCCGGTACGAGCGGTACTTC. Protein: CSAETAVRYERYF.

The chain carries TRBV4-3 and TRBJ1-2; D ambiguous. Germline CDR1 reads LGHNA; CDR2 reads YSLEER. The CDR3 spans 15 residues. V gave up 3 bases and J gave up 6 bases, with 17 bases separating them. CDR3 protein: CASSHAGRLRDGYTF. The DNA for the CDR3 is TGCGCCAGCAGCCACGCCGGGAGGCTCCGTGATGGCTACACCTTC.

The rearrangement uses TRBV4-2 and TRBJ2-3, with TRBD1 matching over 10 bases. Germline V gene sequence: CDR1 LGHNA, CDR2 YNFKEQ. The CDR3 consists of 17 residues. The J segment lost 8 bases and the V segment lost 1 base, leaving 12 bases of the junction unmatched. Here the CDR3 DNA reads TGTGCCAGCAGCCAAGTCCCACCGGGACAGGGGATAAGTACGCAGTATTTT. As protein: CASSQVPPGQGISTQYF.

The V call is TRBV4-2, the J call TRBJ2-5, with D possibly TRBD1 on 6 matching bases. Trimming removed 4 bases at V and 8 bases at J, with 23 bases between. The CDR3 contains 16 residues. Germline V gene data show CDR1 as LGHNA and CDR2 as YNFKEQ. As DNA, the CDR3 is TGTGCCAGCAGCCCCTCCCCGGGGACACGACTGTATACCCAGTACTTC. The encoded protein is CASSPSPGTRLYTQYF.

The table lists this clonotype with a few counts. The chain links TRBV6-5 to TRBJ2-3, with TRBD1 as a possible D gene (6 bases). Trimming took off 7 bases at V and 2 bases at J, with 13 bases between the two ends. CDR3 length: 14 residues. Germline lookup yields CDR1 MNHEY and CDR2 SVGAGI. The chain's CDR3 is CASINRDTTDTQYF. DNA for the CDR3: TGTGCCAGCATTAACCGGGACACCACAGATACGCAGTATTTT.

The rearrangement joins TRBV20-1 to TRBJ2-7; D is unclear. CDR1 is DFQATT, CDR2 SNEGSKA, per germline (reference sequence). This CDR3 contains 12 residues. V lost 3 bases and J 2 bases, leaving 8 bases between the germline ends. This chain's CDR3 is CSASSGPYEQYF. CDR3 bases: TGCAGTGCTAGCTCCGGCCCCTACGAGCAGTACTTC.

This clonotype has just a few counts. The CDR3 loop reads CASSEIGNQPQHF. The CDR3 coding sequence is TGTGCCAGCAGTGAAATTGGGAATCAGCCCCAGCATTTT. The chain joins TRBV6-1 to TRBJ1-5; D gene ambiguous. The CDR3 contains 13 residues. Trimming took 2 bases from V and 4 from J, leaving 6 bases between them. The germline CDR1 and CDR2 sequences are MNHNS and SASEGT.

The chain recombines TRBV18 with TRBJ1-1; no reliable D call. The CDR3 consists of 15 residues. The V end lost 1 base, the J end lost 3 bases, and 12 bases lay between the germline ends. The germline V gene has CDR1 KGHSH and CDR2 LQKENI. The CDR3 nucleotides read TGTGCCAGCTCACCACGCGCGGAAGTGGACACTGAAGCTTTCTTT. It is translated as CASSPRAEVDTEAFF.

The CDR3 DNA sequence: TGTGCCAGCAGTTACGGCGGGGGCGCCCATTCACCCCTCCACTTT. It is translated as CASSYGGGAHSPLHF. The J gene is TRBJ1-6, the V gene TRBV6-2 or TRBV6-3; possible D gene TRBD1, 6 bases. Between the trimmed V and J ends, which lost 2 bases and 8 bases, there was a span of 13 bases. Germline CDR1 reads MNHEY; CDR2 reads SVGEGT. This CDR3 is 15 amino acids long.

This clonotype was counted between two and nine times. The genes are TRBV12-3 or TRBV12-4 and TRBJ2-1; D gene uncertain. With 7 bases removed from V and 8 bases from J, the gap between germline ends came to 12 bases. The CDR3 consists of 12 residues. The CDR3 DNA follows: TGTGCCAGCACCCTAGACGGAGATGAGCAGTTCTTC. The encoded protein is CASTLDGDEQFF.

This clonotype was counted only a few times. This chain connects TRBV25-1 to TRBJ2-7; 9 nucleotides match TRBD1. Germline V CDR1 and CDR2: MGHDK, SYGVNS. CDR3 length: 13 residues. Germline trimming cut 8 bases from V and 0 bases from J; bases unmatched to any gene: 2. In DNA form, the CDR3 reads TGTGCCAGCGGACAGGGGCGCTCCTACGAGCAGTACTTC. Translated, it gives CASGQGRSYEQYF.

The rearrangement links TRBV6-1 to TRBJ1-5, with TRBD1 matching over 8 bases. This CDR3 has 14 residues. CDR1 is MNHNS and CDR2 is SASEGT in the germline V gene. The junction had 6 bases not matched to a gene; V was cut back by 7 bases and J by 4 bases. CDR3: CASTLDRGNQPQHF. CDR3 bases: TGTGCCAGCACCTTAGACAGGGGAAATCAGCCCCAGCATTTT.

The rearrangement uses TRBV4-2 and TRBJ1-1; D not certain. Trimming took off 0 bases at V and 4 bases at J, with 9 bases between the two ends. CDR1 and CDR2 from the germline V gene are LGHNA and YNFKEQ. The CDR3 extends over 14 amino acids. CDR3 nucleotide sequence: TGTGCCAGCAGCCAAGATGCGGTTATCACTGAAGCTTTCTTT. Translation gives CASSQDAVITEAFF.

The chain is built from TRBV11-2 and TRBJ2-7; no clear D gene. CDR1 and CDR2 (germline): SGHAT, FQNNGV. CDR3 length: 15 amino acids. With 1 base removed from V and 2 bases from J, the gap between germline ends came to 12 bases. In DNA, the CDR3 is TGTGCCAGCAGCTTAGGTCCACAATACCCCTACGAGCAGTACTTC. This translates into CASSLGPQYPYEQYF.